This record concerns one T cell receptor beta chain sequence. The sample has other DNA sequences that encode this CDR3 too. With 6 bases clipped from V and 4 bases from J, the junction kept 2 bases outside the gene matches. This CDR3 has 11 residues. Germline CDR1 is SQVTM and CDR2 is ANQGSEA. This entry is derived from a study of blood T cell repertoires in COVID-19. In the authors' workflow: It was from reference gene primer amplification that nucleated cell counts were estimated. TCRdb keeps only in-frame clones here, not all; method: immunoSEQ multiplex PCR. The V and J calls and the clone size are those of that table, but D and trimming were determined from the DNA. Seen here are roughly 240,000 clones, 84% observed once, and the top ten hold under 2.5%.

The sample comprised peripheral blood. V usage is TRBV29-1 and J usage is TRBJ1-2, with 7 bases fitting TRBD1. The sequence was obtained from a man aged 35 to 55 who had recovered from COVID-19. The CDR3 here is CSVGQSYGYTF. The CDR3 nucleotides are TGCAGCGTGGGACAGAGCTATGGCTACACCTTC.